A single sample gave rise to the 12 T cell receptor beta chains below, sequenced in a study of OX40 agonist ivuxolimab in advanced cancers. Sequencing used immunoSEQ multiplex PCR; TCRdb keeps in-frame clones, though not all of them. The data hold more than 65,000 clones, with 75% to 90% observed a single time. The sample was CD4+ or CD8+ T cells sorted from blood, taken in a trial of the OX40 agonist ivuxolimab. The receptors were sampled from an adult with an advanced solid tumor such as melanoma, head and neck, liver or kidney cancer.

The chain carries TRBV4-1 and TRBJ2-4; a weak D match, TRBD2 (6 bases). This CDR3 spans 15 amino acids. Trimming took 2 bases from V and 2 from J, leaving 10 bases between them. The germline gives CDR1 MGHRA, CDR2 YSYEKL. The CDR3 protein is CASSQTGVSKNIQYF. Written as DNA, the CDR3 is TGCGCCAGCAGCCAAACGGGGGTTTCCAAAAACATTCAGTACTTC.

The chain combines TRBV7-6 with TRBJ2-5; either TRBD1 or TRBD2 may fit D (5 bases each). The CDR3 has 15 residues. V lost 1 base, J lost 5 bases, and 14 bases lay in between. Germline V CDR1 and CDR2: SGHVS, FNYEAQ. This CDR3 reads CASSLGGSVSETQYF. CDR3 in DNA: TGTGCCAGCAGCTTAGGGGGGAGCGTCTCGGAGACCCAGTACTTC.

The CDR3: CASSRVGEQYF. CDR3 coding DNA: TGTGCCAGCAGTCGCGTGGGGGAGCAGTACTTC. The chain links TRBV27 to TRBJ2-7; D not resolved. The length of the CDR3 is 11 residues. Trimming took off 5 bases at V and 7 bases at J, with 9 bases between the two ends. Germline V gives CDR1 MNHEY, CDR2 SMNVEV (reference sequence).

The rearrangement uses TRBV15 and TRBJ2-3, with unresolved D. The V gene's germline CDR1 is LNHNV and CDR2 YYDKDF (reference sequence). The CDR3 totals 17 residues. With 1 base removed from V and 0 bases from J, the gap between germline ends came to 14 bases. The CDR3 DNA reads TGTGCCACCAGCAGAGGTACAGAAAGTACTAGCACAGATACGCAGTATTTT. Its translation: CATSRGTESTSTDTQYF.

This chain uses TRBV6-5 with TRBJ2-5, with 9 bases matching TRBD2. The CDR3 contains 15 residues. Germline V lookup: CDR1 MNHEY, CDR2 SVGAGI. V lost 6 bases and J lost 4; bases outside the gene matches: 9. CDR3 residues: CASRYSGSSRETQYF. CDR3 in DNA: TGTGCCAGCAGATATAGCGGGAGCAGTCGAGAGACCCAGTACTTC.

The chain recombines TRBV5-1 with TRBJ1-2; TRBD1 matches at 11 bases. Germline trimming cut 4 bases from V and 5 bases from J; bases unmatched to any gene: 7. CDR1 and CDR2 from the germline V gene are SGHRS and YFSETQ. The CDR3 contains 15 residues. CDR3 sequence reads: CASSTGQGAYYGYTF. In DNA form, the CDR3 reads TGCGCCAGCAGCACCGGACAGGGGGCCTATTATGGCTACACCTTC.

The rearrangement links TRBV9 to TRBJ1-4, with D perhaps matching TRBD1 (6 bases). The CDR3 length is 16 residues. Germline V CDR1 and CDR2: SGDLS, YYNGEE. V was trimmed by 0 bases and J by 10 bases, leaving 19 bases between them. The CDR3 nucleotides are TGTGCCAGCAGCGTAGGCCAGGGGATTCTCAGGGGAAAACTGTTTTTT. Translating it yields CASSVGQGILRGKLFF. The variable domain in full, completed from reference TRBV9 and TRBJ1-4, reads DSGVTQTPKHLITATGQRVTLRCSPRSGDLSVYWYQQSLDQGLQFLIQYYNGEERAKGNILERFSAQQFPDLHSELNLSSLELGDSALYFCASSVGQGILRGKLFFGSGTQLSVL.

J is TRBJ1-2 and V is TRBV16; a possible D gene is TRBD1 (6 bases). Looked up from germline, CDR1 is KGHSY and CDR2 is FQNENV. Trimming shortened V by 0 bases and J by 4 bases, and 9 bases separated the two germline ends. The CDR3 consists of 14 residues. The CDR3 DNA reads as TGTGCCAGCAGCCAATCTTTACAGGGCTATGGCTACACCTTC. The encoded protein is CASSQSLQGYGYTF.

A few counts support this clone. This chain links TRBV5-1 with TRBJ1-5; 9 nucleotides match TRBD1. CDR3 length equals 14 residues. V lost 3 bases and J lost 4; bases outside the gene matches: 2. CDR1 SGHRS and CDR2 YFSETQ come from the germline V gene. The CDR3 coding sequence is TGCGCCAGCAGCTGGGGGACAGGGAATCAGCCCCAGCATTTT. Residues: CASSWGTGNQPQHF.

The CDR3 spells CSVRGSEGRYEQFF. CDR3 in DNA: TGCAGCGTTAGGGGGTCGGAAGGTAGATATGAGCAGTTCTTC. The J gene is TRBJ2-1, the V gene TRBV29-1; D is possibly TRBD1 (6 bases). The germline V gene encodes CDR1 SQVTM and CDR2 ANQGSEA. V lost 5 bases to trimming and J lost 8 bases, with 19 bases between them. The length of the CDR3 is 14 residues.

The gene calls are TRBV5-4 and TRBJ2-7; D remains ambiguous. Trimming removed 3 bases at V and 2 bases at J, with 12 bases between. The CDR3 length is 14 residues. The germline CDR1 and CDR2 sequences are SGHNT and YYREEE (reference sequence). The chain's CDR3 is CASSSPPPAYEQYF. The CDR3 nucleotides are TGTGCCAGCAGCTCCCCCCCTCCGGCCTACGAGCAGTACTTC.

Remarks on this clone: This CDR3 is missing its conserved last phenylalanine or tryptophan, likely due to a read error. V and J are TRBV27 and TRBJ2-7; D may be TRBD2 (7 bases). Germline CDR1 and CDR2: MNHEY and SMNVEV (reference sequence). This CDR3 is 19 amino acids long. V lost 2 bases, J lost 2 bases, and 25 bases lay in between. CDR3 in amino acids: CASSLRGGWGPTFTYEQYL. DNA for the CDR3: TGTGCCAGCAGTTTAAGGGGGGGGTGGGGACCAACCTTCACCTACGAGCAGTACCTC.